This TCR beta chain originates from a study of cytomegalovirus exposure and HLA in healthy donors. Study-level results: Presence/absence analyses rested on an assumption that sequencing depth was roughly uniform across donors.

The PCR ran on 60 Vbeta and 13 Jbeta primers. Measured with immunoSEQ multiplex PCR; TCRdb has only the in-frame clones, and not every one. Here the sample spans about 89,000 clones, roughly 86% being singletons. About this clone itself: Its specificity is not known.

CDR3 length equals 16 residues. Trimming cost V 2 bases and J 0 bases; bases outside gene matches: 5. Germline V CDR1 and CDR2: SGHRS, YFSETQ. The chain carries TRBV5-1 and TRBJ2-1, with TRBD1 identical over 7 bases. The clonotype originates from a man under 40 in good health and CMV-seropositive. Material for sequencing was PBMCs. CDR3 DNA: TGCGCCAGCAGCTTCCTGACAGGGAGCTCCTACAATGAGCAGTTCTTC. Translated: CASSFLTGSSYNEQFF. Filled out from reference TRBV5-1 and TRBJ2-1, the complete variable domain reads KAGVTQTPRYLIKTRGQQVTLSCSPISGHRSVSWYQQTPGQGLQFLFEYFSETQRNKGNFPGRFSGRQFSNSRSEMNVSTLELGDSALYLCASSFLTGSSYNEQFFGPGTRLTVL.